This T cell receptor (beta chain) was sequenced during a study of neurological immune-mediated disorders. Turning to the study itself: Disease course was recorded as relapsing-remitting for about 31 and secondary progressive for about 9% of the roughly 34 multiple sclerosis patients.

Findings and limits, study-wide: Healthy controls had more TCR clonal expansion than multiple sclerosis, which showed the least, whereas HTLV-1-associated myelopathy showed the most. Expanded clones shared no identical CDR3 amino acid sequences across subjects, which suggested private TCR-beta repertoires in all groups.

Looked up from germline, CDR1 is MNHEY and CDR2 is SVGEGT. Trimming took 6 bases from V and 0 from J; bases not matched to a gene: 3. This CDR3 is 15 amino acids long. Synthesis of cDNA was accomplished via 5'RACE employing 10-nucleotide random UMIs. TCRdb called the 5' RACE reads again in MiXCR, with one record for every CDR3 protein. The data contain roughly 62,000 distinct CDR3 sequences, around 4.8% of them singletons. This clonotype was seen at least ten times. Its matching antigen is unknown. The chain combines TRBV6-2 or TRBV6-3 with TRBJ1-5; 9 bases fit TRBD1. This TCR was recovered from a woman aged 45-65 years with multiple sclerosis. Sequenced sample: PBMCs. CDR3: CASRTDRGSNQPQHF. Here the CDR3 DNA reads TGTGCCAGCAGGACGGACAGGGGTAGCAATCAGCCCCAGCATTTT.